This is a list of T cell receptor beta chains from one sample in a study of CD8 T cells in Susac syndrome. One entry per CDR3 protein results from TCRdb running MiXCR on the immunoSEQ multiplex PCR reads. In the table there are a few hundred thousand distinct CDR3 sequences, 95% of which are singletons. The sequencing input was CD4+ T cells from PBMCs. Receptors were obtained from a human donor with multiple sclerosis. Both conserved end residues are trimmed from each CDR3. The order of the fields is J gene, CDR3 length, V gene, CDR3 protein.

j_gene: TRBJ2-3
len: 15
v_gene: TRBV29-1
CDR3aa: SVSRYLGRESTDTQY

j_gene: TRBJ2-7
len: 10
v_gene: TRBV29-1
CDR3aa: SVALTPYEQY

j_gene: TRBJ1-1
len: 12
v_gene: TRBV4-1
CDR3aa: ASSHYDRPNEAF

j_gene: TRBJ1-5
len: 11
v_gene: TRBV16
CDR3aa: ASTRVSGQPQH

j_gene: TRBJ1-6
len: 13
v_gene: TRBV3-1
CDR3aa: ASSPGTEVSSPLH

j_gene: TRBJ1-2
len: 9
v_gene: TRBV3-1
CDR3aa: ASSQEGGYT

j_gene: TRBJ2-5
len: 9
v_gene: TRBV10-3
CDR3aa: ATRATGTQY

j_gene: TRBJ1-4
len: 14
v_gene: TRBV9
CDR3aa: ASSVDQTDSNEKLF

j_gene: TRBJ2-7
len: 9
v_gene: TRBV6-5
CDR3aa: ASSYGSEQY

j_gene: TRBJ2-1
len: 10
v_gene: TRBV20-1
CDR3aa: SAPTIYNEQF

j_gene: TRBJ1-1
len: 12
v_gene: TRBV20-1
CDR3aa: SASLGRTNTEAF

j_gene: TRBJ1-2
len: 11
v_gene: TRBV20-1
CDR3aa: SATGADGEGYT

j_gene: TRBJ2-7
len: 9
v_gene: TRBV29-1
CDR3aa: SVGPAYEQY

j_gene: TRBJ1-2
len: 12
v_gene: TRBV7-9
CDR3aa: ASSDGTGEYGYT

j_gene: TRBJ2-5
len: 11
v_gene: TRBV18
CDR3aa: ASSPPALETQY

j_gene: TRBJ1-5
len: 13
v_gene: TRBV4-1
CDR3aa: ASSQVGRDYQPQH

j_gene: TRBJ1-5
len: 14
v_gene: TRBV5-4
CDR3aa: ASSHTGQGANQPQH

j_gene: TRBJ2-5
len: 12
v_gene: TRBV7-7
CDR3aa: ASSLGLSGETQY

j_gene: TRBJ2-1
len: 11
v_gene: TRBV24-1
CDR3aa: ATSGRGNNEQF

j_gene: TRBJ1-2
len: 11
v_gene: TRBV29-1
CDR3aa: SAGTGESYGYT

j_gene: TRBJ2-2
len: 13
v_gene: TRBV28
CDR3aa: ASSSNARVTGELF

j_gene: TRBJ1-1
len: 8
v_gene: TRBV19
CDR3aa: ASLGAEAF

j_gene: TRBJ2-7
len: 12
v_gene: TRBV12-3/TRBV12-4
CDR3aa: ASSLGQAPYEQY

j_gene: TRBJ1-3
len: 15
v_gene: TRBV7-3
CDR3aa: ASGYHWTGSSGNTIY

j_gene: TRBJ1-2
len: 10
v_gene: TRBV2
CDR3aa: ASSGERKGYT

j_gene: TRBJ1-1
len: 14
v_gene: TRBV18
CDR3aa: ASSPERAKMNTEAF

j_gene: TRBJ2-4
len: 12
v_gene: TRBV4-1
CDR3aa: ASSRGLAGNIQY

j_gene: TRBJ1-6
len: 12
v_gene: TRBV4-1
CDR3aa: ASSHPGQNSPLH

j_gene: TRBJ1-5
len: 12
v_gene: TRBV6-2/TRBV6-3
CDR3aa: ASSYVHHNQPQH

j_gene: TRBJ1-5
len: 13
v_gene: TRBV5-6
CDR3aa: ASSLRWAGNQPQH

j_gene: TRBJ1-4
len: 10
v_gene: TRBV20-1
CDR3aa: SATGANEKLF

j_gene: TRBJ1-2
len: 10
v_gene: TRBV29-1
CDR3aa: SVAVSAYGYT

j_gene: TRBJ1-2
len: 12
v_gene: TRBV13
CDR3aa: ASSLGLQFGGYT

j_gene: TRBJ2-7
len: 13
v_gene: TRBV27
CDR3aa: ASWKPGQGTYEQY